These 20 T cell receptor beta chains were sequenced from one sample in a study of regulatory T cells in long-lasting Graves disease. To make TCR beta libraries, researchers used iRepertoire HTBI primers and Arm-PCR of CDR3 regions. TCRdb used MiXCR to reprocess the multiplex PCR reads, holding one entry per CDR3 protein. Of fewer than 450,000 distinct CDR3 sequences listed, around a quarter are singletons. This sample's time point: persistent/refractory GD, antithyroid drugs over 5 years with positive TRAb. Researchers made the TCR library from RNA that was extracted from PBMCs. Sequences were derived from peripheral blood mononuclear cells (PBMCs), sampled when the disease was refractory, from a patient treated with antithyroid drugs. The receptors shown here come from a female donor with Graves disease.

V gene TRBV6-1 combines with J gene TRBJ1-2, with TRBD1 as a possible D gene (5 bases). CDR3 length equals 15 residues. Trimming left V 6 bases short and J 0 bases short, with 14 bases between. In germline, CDR1 is MNHNS, CDR2 SASEGT. For the CDR3, the DNA is TGTGCCAGCAGGAACGGACACGTTCCTAACTATGGCTACACCTTC. It yields the protein CASRNGHVPNYGYTF.

This clonotype was counted between two and nine times. V usage is TRBV11-2 and J usage is TRBJ2-1; maybe TRBD1 (5 bases). Germline CDR1 and CDR2: SGHAT and FQNNGV. This CDR3 contains 14 residues. Trimming removed 0 bases from V and 10 bases from J, with 13 bases in between. CDR3 amino acids: CASSLESTAIEQFF. In DNA, the CDR3 is TGTGCCAGCAGCTTAGAATCGACAGCCATCGAGCAGTTCTTC.

Points on this clonotype: This may arise from a read error, as a much more abundant clone is one base away. The genes are TRBV7-2 and TRBJ2-7; D gene uncertain. The CDR3 sequence is 14 residues long. Germline CDR1 and CDR2: SGHTA and FQGNSA. The V end was cut by 8 bases, the J end by 0 bases, with 14 bases between. CDR3 sequence reads: CASGIQRTSYEQYF. The CDR3 DNA is TGTGCCAGCGGCATCCAAAGGACCTCCTACGAGCAGTACTTC. Complete variable domain (other parts from reference TRBV7-2 and TRBJ2-7): GAGVSQSPSNKVTEKGKDVELRCDPISGHTALYWYRQSLGQGLEFLIYFQGNSAPDKSGLPSDRFSAERTGGSVSTLTIQRTQQEDSAVYLCASGIQRTSYEQYFGPGTRLTVT.

This clonotype was seen repeatedly, ten times or more. The chain links TRBV28 to TRBJ1-6, with 9 bases lining up with TRBD1. V shed 3 bases and J 6 bases; nucleotides not matched to a gene: 6. Germline CDR1 and CDR2: MDHEN and SYDVKM. The CDR3 spans 16 residues. The CDR3 sequence is CASSFGTGIGNSPLHF. The CDR3 DNA follows: TGTGCCAGCAGTTTCGGGACAGGGATCGGTAATTCACCCCTCCACTTT.

The rearrangement links TRBV29-1 to TRBJ2-4; no clear D gene. The J call may be in error: the DNA end matches TRBJ2-7 better. This CDR3 has 12 amino acids. Germline values: CDR1 SQVTM, CDR2 ANQGSEA. CDR3 DNA: TGCAGCGTTACCGACGGAACCTACGAGCAGTACTTC. This gives the protein CSVTDGTYEQYF.

This clonotype was observed a few times. J is TRBJ2-7 and V is TRBV7-9; no firm D call. Germline V gives CDR1 SEHNR, CDR2 FQNEAQ (reference sequence). V was pared by 0 bases and J by 3 bases, with 12 bases between. This CDR3 spans 15 amino acids. For the CDR3, the DNA is TGTGCCAGCAGCTTAGCAAGGCGGAGTCTCTACGAGCAGTACTTC. It is translated as CASSLARRSLYEQYF.

CDR3 region: CASSWDREDPGELFF. The CDR3 nucleotides are TGTGCCAGCAGCTGGGACAGGGAGGACCCCGGGGAGCTGTTTTTT. This sequence joins TRBV7-9 and TRBJ2-2; 9 nucleotides agree with TRBD1. Trimming removed 4 bases from V and 6 bases from J; junction bases left unmatched: 6. The CDR3 length is 15 residues. Germline CDR1 and CDR2: SEHNR and FQNEAQ (reference sequence). Supplemented by reference TRBV7-9 and TRBJ2-2, the full variable domain reads DTGVSQNPRHKITKRGQNVTFRCDPISEHNRLYWYRQTLGQGPEFLTYFQNEAQLEKSRLLSDRFSAERPKGSFSTLEIQRTEQGDSAMYLCASSWDREDPGELFFGEGSRLTVL.

This clonotype was seen many times. The CDR3 DNA reads TGTGCCAGCACCCGGGGGGCGGGACAGGGAAAGGGGGAGACCCAGTACTTC. This gives the protein CASTRGAGQGKGETQYF. This chain connects TRBV11-2 to TRBJ2-5, with TRBD1 matching 9 bases. Germline lookup yields CDR1 SGHAT and CDR2 FQNNGV. V shed 7 bases and J 5 bases; nucleotides not matched to a gene: 17. This CDR3 is built from 17 residues.

In this sample, this clonotype turned up many times. The rearrangement joins TRBV28 to TRBJ1-1; 10 bases are shared with TRBD1. V shed 7 bases, J shed 5 bases, and the junction held 10 bases outside the gene matches. The CDR3 loop spans 15 amino acids. Germline V gene sequence: CDR1 MDHEN, CDR2 SYDVKM. The CDR3 nucleotides are TGTGCCAGCATAAACGCCGGGACAGGGGAAACTGAAGCTTTCTTT. This codes for CASINAGTGETEAFF.

This clonotype has a handful of counts. The chain joins TRBV20-1 to TRBJ2-7; D might be TRBD2 (6 bases). Germline V gene lookup returns CDR1 DFQATT and CDR2 SNEGSKA (reference sequence). The CDR3 spans 12 residues. V lost 3 bases and J lost 6, with 12 bases in between. CDR3 bases: TGCAGTGCTAGGGAGGGAGTAGGCGAGCAGTACTTC. Its translation is CSAREGVGEQYF.

In this sample, this clonotype turned up many times. V gene TRBV28 combines with J gene TRBJ2-7; D remains ambiguous. CDR3 length: 10 residues. V was clipped by 6 bases and J by 3 bases, with 3 bases between them. Germline V gene lookup returns CDR1 MDHEN and CDR2 SYDVKM. The DNA for the CDR3 is TGTGCCAGCAGGGACTACGAGCAGTACTTC. This codes for CASRDYEQYF.

The sample holds a few counts of this clonotype. V is TRBV20-1 and J is TRBJ1-5, with unresolved D. V lost 5 bases and J lost 4, with 21 bases in between. CDR3 size: 16 residues. Germline V gives CDR1 DFQATT, CDR2 SNEGSKA (reference sequence). The CDR3 DNA reads as TGCAGTGCTTATGAAACGGCTGCGGGTATGAATCAGCCCCAGCATTTT. Protein: CSAYETAAGMNQPQHF.

This clonotype was seen more than once but under ten times. This sequence joins TRBV19 and TRBJ1-2, with 8 bases fitting TRBD1. J lost 4 bases, V lost 8 bases, and 6 bases had no gene match. This CDR3 region has 13 residues. Germline V gene data show CDR1 as LNHDA and CDR2 as SQIVND (reference sequence). CDR3 loop: CASRGQDFYGYTF. CDR3 DNA sequence: TGTGCCAGTCGGGGACAGGACTTCTATGGCTACACCTTC.

This clonotype was seen only a few times. This chain uses TRBV11-2 with TRBJ2-3, with D perhaps matching TRBD1 (6 bases). Trimming took 4 bases from V and 3 from J, leaving 11 bases between them. Germline CDR1 reads SGHAT; CDR2 reads FQNNGV. The CDR3 runs to 14 residues. The CDR3 sequence: CASSSGEGTDTQYF. CDR3 sequence (DNA): TGTGCCAGCAGCTCAGGGGAAGGGACAGATACGCAGTATTTT.

This clonotype was seen at least ten times. This sequence joins TRBV6-1 and TRBJ2-7; TRBD2 matches at 8 bases. The length of the CDR3 is 15 residues. CDR1 and CDR2 from the germline V gene are MNHNS and SASEGT. V dropped 7 bases and J dropped 2; count of bases not matched to a gene: 10. The CDR3 sequence: CASKPGVAGTYEQYF. The DNA for the CDR3 is TGTGCCAGCAAACCTGGGGTAGCGGGAACCTACGAGCAGTACTTC.

Concerning this clonotype itself: This may be a read error: a much more frequent sequence differs by one nucleotide. The V call is TRBV6-2 or TRBV6-3, the J call TRBJ2-6; possible D gene TRBD1, 5 bases. CDR1 and CDR2 (germline): MNHEY, SVGEGT. The CDR3 has 16 residues. CDR3 amino acids: CASSYSGRASGNVPTF. The CDR3 nucleotides read TGTGCCAGCAGTTACTCGGGCAGGGCTTCTGGGAACGTCCCGACTTTC.

In this sample, this clonotype turned up many times. The rearrangement joins TRBV24-1 to TRBJ2-4, with D perhaps TRBD1 (6 bases). V dropped 4 bases and J dropped 0 bases, with 6 bases sitting between them. CDR1 is KGHDR, CDR2 SFDVKD, per germline. The CDR3 has 14 residues. CDR3 residues: CATSEGGAKNIQYF. In nucleotides, the CDR3 is TGTGCCACCAGTGAAGGGGGAGCCAAAAACATTCAGTACTTC.

This clonotype was recorded at least ten times. The chain employs TRBV2 and TRBJ1-5; no firm D call. V was clipped by 3 bases and J by 2 bases, with 8 bases between them. The CDR3 totals 14 residues. Germline loops: CDR1 SNHLY, CDR2 FYNNEI. This chain's CDR3 is CASSDEVGNQPQHF. The CDR3 DNA reads as TGTGCCAGCAGTGATGAGGTGGGCAATCAGCCCCAGCATTTT.

V is TRBV5-8 and J is TRBJ2-5; 14 bases align to TRBD2. CDR3 length: 18 residues. Germline assignment: CDR1 SGHTS and CDR2 YDEGEE. Germline trimming cut 4 bases from V and 5 bases from J; bases unmatched to any gene: 13. The CDR3 DNA reads as TGTGCCAGCAGCGTCGGCACCGGGACTAGCGGGAGCTCGGAGACCCAGTACTTC. It specifies CASSVGTGTSGSSETQYF.

The chain couples TRBV12-3 or TRBV12-4 to TRBJ2-7, with D hard to call. This CDR3 contains 15 residues. Trimming removed 2 bases from V and 2 bases from J, with 13 bases in between. CDR3 sequence: CASSLLQEPPYEQYF. The DNA for the CDR3 is TGTGCCAGCAGTTTACTCCAGGAACCTCCCTACGAGCAGTACTTC.